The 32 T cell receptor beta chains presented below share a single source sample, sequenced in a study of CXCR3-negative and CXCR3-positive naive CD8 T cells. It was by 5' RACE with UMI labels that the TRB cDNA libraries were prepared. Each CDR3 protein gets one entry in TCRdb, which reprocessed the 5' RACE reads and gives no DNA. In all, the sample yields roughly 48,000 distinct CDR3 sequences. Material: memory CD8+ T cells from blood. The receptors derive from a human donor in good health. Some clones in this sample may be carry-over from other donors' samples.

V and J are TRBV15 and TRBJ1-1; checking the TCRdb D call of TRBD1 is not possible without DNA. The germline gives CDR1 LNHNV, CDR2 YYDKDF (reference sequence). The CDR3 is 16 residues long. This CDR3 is CATSRPTQGANTEAFF.

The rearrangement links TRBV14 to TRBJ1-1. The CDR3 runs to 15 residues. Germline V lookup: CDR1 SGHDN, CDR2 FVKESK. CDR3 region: CASSQQSGWGTEAFF.

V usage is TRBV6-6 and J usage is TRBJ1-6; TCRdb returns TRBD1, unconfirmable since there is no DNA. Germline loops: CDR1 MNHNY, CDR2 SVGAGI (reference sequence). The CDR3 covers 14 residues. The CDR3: CASTISQGHSPLHF.

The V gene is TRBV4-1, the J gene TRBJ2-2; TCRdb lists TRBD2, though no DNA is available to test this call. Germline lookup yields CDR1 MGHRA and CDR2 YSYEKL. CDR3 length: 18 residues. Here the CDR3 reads CASSQETSGGAWTGELFF.

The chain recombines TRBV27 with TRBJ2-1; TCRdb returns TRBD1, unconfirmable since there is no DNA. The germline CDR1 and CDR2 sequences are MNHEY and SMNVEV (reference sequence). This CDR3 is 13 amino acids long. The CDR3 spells CASSFQGNNEQFF.

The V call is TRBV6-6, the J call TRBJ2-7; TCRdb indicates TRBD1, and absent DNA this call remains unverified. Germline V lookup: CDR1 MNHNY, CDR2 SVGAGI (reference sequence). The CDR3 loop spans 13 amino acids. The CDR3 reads CASGPQWVAEQYF.

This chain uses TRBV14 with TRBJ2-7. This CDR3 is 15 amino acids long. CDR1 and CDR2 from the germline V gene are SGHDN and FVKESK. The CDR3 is CASSQRTGLWNEQYF.

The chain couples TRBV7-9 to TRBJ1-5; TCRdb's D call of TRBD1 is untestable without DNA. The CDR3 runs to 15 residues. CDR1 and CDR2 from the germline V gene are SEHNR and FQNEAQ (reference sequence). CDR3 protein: CASSTIETDNQPQHF. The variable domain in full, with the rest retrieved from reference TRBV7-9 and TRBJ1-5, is DTGVSQNPRHKITKRGQNVTFRCDPISEHNRLYWYRQTLGQGPEFLTYFQNEAQLEKSRLLSDRFSAERPKGSFSTLEIQRTEQGDSAMYLCASSTIETDNQPQHFGDGTRLSIL.

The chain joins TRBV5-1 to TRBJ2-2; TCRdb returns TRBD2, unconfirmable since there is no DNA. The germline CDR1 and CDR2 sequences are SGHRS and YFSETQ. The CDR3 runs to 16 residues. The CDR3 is CASSLSPEGRTGELFF. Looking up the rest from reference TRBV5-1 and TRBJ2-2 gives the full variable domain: KAGVTQTPRYLIKTRGQQVTLSCSPISGHRSVSWYQQTPGQGLQFLFEYFSETQRNKGNFPGRFSGRQFSNSRSEMNVSTLELGDSALYLCASSLSPEGRTGELFFGEGSRLTVL.

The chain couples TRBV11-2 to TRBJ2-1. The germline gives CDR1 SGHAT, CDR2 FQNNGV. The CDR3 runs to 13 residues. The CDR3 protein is CASSLGGYNEQFF. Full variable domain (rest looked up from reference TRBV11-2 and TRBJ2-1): EAGVAQSPRYKIIEKRQSVAFWCNPISGHATLYWYQQILGQGPKLLIQFQNNGVVDDSQLPKDRFSAERLKGVDSTLKIQPAKLEDSAVYLCASSLGGYNEQFFGPGTRLTVL.

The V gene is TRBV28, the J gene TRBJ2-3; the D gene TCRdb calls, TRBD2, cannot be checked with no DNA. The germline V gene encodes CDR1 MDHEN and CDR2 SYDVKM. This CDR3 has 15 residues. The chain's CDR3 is CASSSPTSGWDTQYF.

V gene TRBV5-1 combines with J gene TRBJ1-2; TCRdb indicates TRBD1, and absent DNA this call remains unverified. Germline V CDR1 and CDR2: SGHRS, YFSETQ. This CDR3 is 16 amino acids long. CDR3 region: CASSQDRGPRNYGYTF.

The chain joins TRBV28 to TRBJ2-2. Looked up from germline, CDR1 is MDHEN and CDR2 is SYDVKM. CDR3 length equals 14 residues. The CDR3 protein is CASHRGRNTGELFF.

CDR3 loop: CSASSGGKTPLHF. The chain is built from TRBV20-1 and TRBJ1-6; with no DNA, the TCRdb D assignment of TRBD1 cannot be verified. CDR1 is DFQATT, CDR2 SNEGSKA, per germline (reference sequence). The CDR3 is made up of 13 amino acids.

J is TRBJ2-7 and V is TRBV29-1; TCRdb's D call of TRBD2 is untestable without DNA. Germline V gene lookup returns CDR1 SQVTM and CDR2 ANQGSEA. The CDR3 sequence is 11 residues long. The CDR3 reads CSAGGIYEQYF.

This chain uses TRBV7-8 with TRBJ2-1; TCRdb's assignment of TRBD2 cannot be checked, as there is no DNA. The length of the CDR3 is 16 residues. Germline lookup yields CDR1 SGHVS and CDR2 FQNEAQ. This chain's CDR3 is CASSFRGTALRSEQFF.

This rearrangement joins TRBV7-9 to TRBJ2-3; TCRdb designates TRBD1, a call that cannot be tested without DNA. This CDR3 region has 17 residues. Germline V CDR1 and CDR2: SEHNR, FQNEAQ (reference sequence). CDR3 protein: CASSYSGIGATMDTQYF.

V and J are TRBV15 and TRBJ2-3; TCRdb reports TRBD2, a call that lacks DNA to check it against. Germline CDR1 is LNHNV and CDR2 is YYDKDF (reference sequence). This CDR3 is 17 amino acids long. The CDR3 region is CATSSASSGGAAGTQYF.

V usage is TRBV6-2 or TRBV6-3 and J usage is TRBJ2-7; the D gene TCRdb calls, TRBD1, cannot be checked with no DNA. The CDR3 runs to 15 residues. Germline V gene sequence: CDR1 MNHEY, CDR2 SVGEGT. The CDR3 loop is CASSPPGTGVYEQYF.

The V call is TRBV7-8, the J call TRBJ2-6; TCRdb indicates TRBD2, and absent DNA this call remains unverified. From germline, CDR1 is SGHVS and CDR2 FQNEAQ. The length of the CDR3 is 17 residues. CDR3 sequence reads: CASSLGTVPSGANVLTF.

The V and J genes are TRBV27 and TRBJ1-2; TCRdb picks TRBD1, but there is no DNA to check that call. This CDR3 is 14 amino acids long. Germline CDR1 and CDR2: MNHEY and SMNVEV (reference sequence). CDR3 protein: CASSFGRVNYGYTF.

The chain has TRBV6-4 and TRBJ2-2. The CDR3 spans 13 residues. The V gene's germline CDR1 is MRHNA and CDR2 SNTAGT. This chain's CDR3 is CASSDSATGELFF.

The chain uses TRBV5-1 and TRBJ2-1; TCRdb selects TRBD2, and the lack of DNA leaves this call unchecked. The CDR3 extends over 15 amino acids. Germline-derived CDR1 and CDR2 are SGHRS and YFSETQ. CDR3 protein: CASSLDGLAGNEQFF.

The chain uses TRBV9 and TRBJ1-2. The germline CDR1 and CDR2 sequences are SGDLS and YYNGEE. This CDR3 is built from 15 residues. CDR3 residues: CASSARDSLNYGYTF. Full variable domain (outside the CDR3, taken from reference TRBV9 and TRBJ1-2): DSGVTQTPKHLITATGQRVTLRCSPRSGDLSVYWYQQSLDQGLQFLIQYYNGEERAKGNILERFSAQQFPDLHSELNLSSLELGDSALYFCASSARDSLNYGYTFGSGTRLTVV.

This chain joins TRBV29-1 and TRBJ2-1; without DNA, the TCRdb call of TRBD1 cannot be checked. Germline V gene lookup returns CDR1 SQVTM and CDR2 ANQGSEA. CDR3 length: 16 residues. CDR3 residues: CSVAVMTGGAPNEQFF.

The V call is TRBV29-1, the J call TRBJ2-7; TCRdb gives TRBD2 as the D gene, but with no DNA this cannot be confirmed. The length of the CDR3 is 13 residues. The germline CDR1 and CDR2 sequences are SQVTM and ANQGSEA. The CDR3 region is CSVEGEGTYEQYF.

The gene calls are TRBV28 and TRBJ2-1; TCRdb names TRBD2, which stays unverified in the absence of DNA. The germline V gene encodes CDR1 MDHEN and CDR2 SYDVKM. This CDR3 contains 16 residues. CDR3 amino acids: CASSLPGTSGKNEQFF.

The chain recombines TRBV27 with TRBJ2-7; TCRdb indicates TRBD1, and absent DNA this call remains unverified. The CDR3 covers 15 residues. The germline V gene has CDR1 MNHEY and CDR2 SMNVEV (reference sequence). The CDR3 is CASSRAGTPSYEQYF.

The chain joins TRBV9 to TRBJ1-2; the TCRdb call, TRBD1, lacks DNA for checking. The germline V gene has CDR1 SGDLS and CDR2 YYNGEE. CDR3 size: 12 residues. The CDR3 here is CASSGTGFGYTF.

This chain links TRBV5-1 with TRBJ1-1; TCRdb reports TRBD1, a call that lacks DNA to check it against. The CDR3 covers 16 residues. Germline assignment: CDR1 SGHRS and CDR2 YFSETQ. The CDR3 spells CASSWDRGLRDTEAFF. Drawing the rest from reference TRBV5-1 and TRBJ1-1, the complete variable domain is KAGVTQTPRYLIKTRGQQVTLSCSPISGHRSVSWYQQTPGQGLQFLFEYFSETQRNKGNFPGRFSGRQFSNSRSEMNVSTLELGDSALYLCASSWDRGLRDTEAFFGQGTRLTVV.

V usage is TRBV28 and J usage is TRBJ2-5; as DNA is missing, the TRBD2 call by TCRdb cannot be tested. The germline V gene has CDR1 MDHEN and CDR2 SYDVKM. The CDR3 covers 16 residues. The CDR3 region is CASSLEAGGDQETQYF.

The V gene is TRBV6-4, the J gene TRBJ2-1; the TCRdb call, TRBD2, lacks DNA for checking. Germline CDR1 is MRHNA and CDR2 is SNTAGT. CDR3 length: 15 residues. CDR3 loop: CASSPEDSSVNEQFF.